This section outlines one TCR beta chain sequence together with its context. The antigen is undetermined. This entry comes from a study of CD8 T cells in Susac syndrome. Study-level points and caveats: A relatively small number of individuals underwent TCR sequencing and HLA analysis.

This CDR3 is built from 13 residues. Per the germline V gene, CDR1 is LGHNA and CDR2 is YNFKEQ. The V end lost 0 bases, the J end lost 5 bases, and 6 bases lay between the germline ends. Sequencing targeted TCR beta in T cells from blood (CD8+ and CD4+). TEMRA cells were FACS-enriched, with CD8+ and CD4+ T cells isolated negatively. RNA amounts of roughly 0.5 to 1 ug underwent reverse transcription with random hexamers. Amplification of the TCR beta CDR3 was carried out by immunoSEQ multiplex PCR, which spanned a total of 54 Vbeta and 13 Jbeta segments. TCRdb itself ran the immunoSEQ multiplex PCR reads through MiXCR, one entry per CDR3 protein. The sample lists about 180,000 distinct CDR3 sequences; approximately 95% were seen once.

The origin of this receptor is a human donor with multiple sclerosis. Material: CD4+ T cells from PBMCs. V usage is TRBV4-2 and J usage is TRBJ2-3, with no clear D. CDR3 amino acids: CASSQDLIDTQYF. In DNA form, the CDR3 reads TGTGCCAGCAGCCAAGATCTGATAGATACGCAGTATTTT.